Following are 25 T cell receptor beta chains from one sample sequenced in a study of Ad26.COV2.S vaccination and SARS-CoV-2 variants. Described treatment: around 19 received Ad26.COV2.S at low or high dose, single or two shots; about five received placebo; per-sample allocation not given. Following the first vaccine or placebo injection, samples were taken on day 63. Sequenced by immunoSEQ multiplex PCR; TCRdb stores in-frame clones only, minus some. The sample yields 350,000 to 400,000 clones, 88% seen once. The sequencing used peripheral blood, collected in a trial of Ad26.COV2.S vaccine versus placebo. The receptors stem from a person between 18 and 60 years old who received the Ad26.COV2.S COVID-19 vaccine or a placebo.

This clone showed up many times. At one of its ends the junction is not consistent with the germline gene, which may arise from a read error. The chain carries TRBV6-1 and TRBJ1-6; D unresolved. Germline V gene sequence: CDR1 MNHNS, CDR2 SASEGT. The CDR3 is 15 residues long. The CDR3 sequence is CASSEYRRYTSPLHF. CDR3 DNA: TGTGCCAGCAGTGAATACAGACGATATACTTCACCCCTCCACTTT.

The J gene is TRBJ1-2, the V gene TRBV3-1 (or the pseudogene TRBV3-2); D gene uncertain. Trimming removed 0 bases from V and 4 bases from J, with 6 bases in between. The CDR3 contains 13 residues. The germline V gene has CDR1 LGHDT and CDR2 YNNKEL (reference sequence). The CDR3 is CASSQDWSYGYTF. The CDR3 DNA is TGTGCCAGCAGCCAAGATTGGAGCTATGGCTACACCTTC.

V gene TRBV18 combines with J gene TRBJ1-1; weak D call: TRBD1 (6 bases). Trimming shortened V by 3 bases and J by 1 base, and 12 bases separated the two germline ends. Germline V gene sequence: CDR1 KGHSH, CDR2 LQKENI. The CDR3 is 15 amino acids. The CDR3 protein is CASSPDRTSNTEAFF. For the CDR3, the DNA is TGTGCCAGCTCACCCGACAGGACATCGAACACTGAAGCTTTCTTT.

This clone was found a few times. This chain joins TRBV4-1 and TRBJ2-5; the match to TRBD2 covers 7 bases. J was trimmed by 4 bases and V by 4 bases; bases with no gene match: 6. Germline loops: CDR1 MGHRA, CDR2 YSYEKL. CDR3 length equals 14 residues. The CDR3 reads CASSRRAGPETQYF. CDR3 coding DNA: TGCGCCAGCAGCCGTAGAGCGGGGCCAGAGACCCAGTACTTC.

The chain employs TRBV7-8 and TRBJ1-1; a weak D match, TRBD1 (6 bases). This CDR3 is 14 amino acids long. The V gene's germline CDR1 is SGHVS and CDR2 FQNEAQ. V was clipped by 5 bases and J by 5 bases, with 15 bases between them. CDR3: CASSPRGGLTEAFF. CDR3 sequence (DNA): TGTGCCAGCAGCCCCCGTGGGGGGCTGACTGAAGCTTTCTTT.

This sequence joins TRBV27 and TRBJ2-3, with D possibly being TRBD1 or TRBD2 (5 bases each). The V end was cut by 8 bases, the J end by 4 bases, with 22 bases between. The V gene's germline CDR1 is MNHEY and CDR2 SMNVEV (reference sequence). This CDR3 contains 16 residues. DNA of the CDR3: TGTGCCAGCGAGGGACGAAGCGCCCCAGGCGCAGATACGCAGTATTTT. It yields the protein CASEGRSAPGADTQYF.

This clone came up a few times. The V and J genes are TRBV27 and TRBJ1-2; D not resolved. Germline-derived CDR1 and CDR2 are MNHEY and SMNVEV (reference sequence). The CDR3 is 15 residues long. V was trimmed by 5 bases and J by 4 bases, leaving 17 bases between them. The CDR3 nucleotides read TGTGCCAGCAGTCCCCGTGAGAGTAGGGTCTATGGCTACACCTTC. It yields the protein CASSPRESRVYGYTF.

V and J are TRBV5-5 and TRBJ2-5, with 9 bases lining up with TRBD1. There are 15 residues in the CDR3. The trim removed 4 bases at V and 7 bases at J, leaving 11 bases unmatched. The germline V gene encodes CDR1 SGHKS and CDR2 YYEKEE (reference sequence). CDR3 loop: CASSPPGTGLVTQYF. CDR3 DNA: TGTGCCAGCAGCCCCCCCGGGACAGGGTTGGTGACCCAGTACTTC.

The genes are TRBV4-3 and TRBJ2-1; 7 bases are shared with TRBD2. Trimming at V came to 0 bases and at J to 3 bases, leaving 5 bases not matched to a gene. CDR3 size: 16 residues. Germline CDR1 is LGHNA and CDR2 is YSLEER. The CDR3 DNA follows: TGCGCCAGCAGCCAAGAACCAGCGGGACTCTACAATGAGCAGTTCTTC. As protein: CASSQEPAGLYNEQFF.

V and J are TRBV4-3 and TRBJ1-2; D is perhaps TRBD1 (6 bases). Germline CDR1 LGHNA, CDR2 YSLEER. With 4 bases removed from V and 4 bases from J, the gap between germline ends came to 16 bases. This CDR3 comprises 15 residues. CDR3 residues: CASSPSSGQLYGYTF. DNA for the CDR3: TGCGCCAGCAGCCCTTCCTCGGGACAACTCTATGGCTACACCTTC.

This clone was counted only a few times. This sequence joins TRBV30 and TRBJ1-1; D remains unclear. The V end was cut by 3 bases, the J end by 1 base, with 3 bases between. This CDR3 contains 11 residues. CDR1 and CDR2 (germline): GTSNPN, SVGIG (reference sequence). CDR3 sequence reads: CAWRWNTEAFF. The CDR3 region has the DNA TGTGCCTGGAGATGGAACACTGAAGCTTTCTTT.

The rearrangement joins TRBV5-4 to TRBJ2-7; TRBD1 agrees at 11 bases. The junction had 7 bases not matched to a gene; V was cut back by 4 bases and J by 7 bases. Germline V gene lookup returns CDR1 SGHNT and CDR2 YYREEE (reference sequence). The CDR3 has 14 residues. Here the CDR3 reads CASSRGTGGLEQYF. The DNA of the CDR3 is TGTGCCAGCAGCCGCGGGACAGGGGGGCTAGAGCAGTACTTC.

This clone was recorded once. The chain has TRBV18 and TRBJ1-1; D uncertain. V dropped 2 bases and J dropped 4 bases, with 8 bases sitting between them. The CDR3 extends over 13 amino acids. Germline lookup yields CDR1 KGHSH and CDR2 LQKENI. This CDR3 is CASSPGHGTEAFF. CDR3 in DNA: TGTGCCAGCTCACCAGGGCATGGCACTGAAGCTTTCTTT.

The chain uses TRBV5-6 and TRBJ1-4; the D is unclear. CDR1 is SGHDT and CDR2 is YYEEEE in the germline V gene. The length of the CDR3 is 12 residues. Trimming shortened V by 4 bases and J by 3 bases, and 4 bases separated the two germline ends. Here the CDR3 reads CASSTSNEKLFF. CDR3 coding DNA: TGTGCCAGCAGCACGTCTAATGAAAAACTGTTTTTT. Together with reference TRBV5-6 and TRBJ1-4, the CDR3 gives the full variable domain: DAGVTQSPTHLIKTRGQQVTLRCSPKSGHDTVSWYQQALGQGPQFIFQYYEEEERQRGNFPDRFSGHQFPNYSSELNVNALLLGDSALYLCASSTSNEKLFFGSGTQLSVL.

This rearrangement joins TRBV5-4 to TRBJ2-6; possibly TRBD1 or TRBD2 for D (5 bases each). The CDR3 has 15 amino acids. Trimming removed 3 bases at V and 2 bases at J, with 9 bases between. Germline V gives CDR1 SGHNT, CDR2 YYREEE (reference sequence). The CDR3 sequence: CASSSGAAGANVLTF. The CDR3 DNA is TGTGCCAGCAGCTCCGGGGCGGCTGGGGCCAACGTCCTGACTTTC.

V gene TRBV5-1 combines with J gene TRBJ1-1, with D perhaps matching TRBD1 (5 bases). The CDR3 sequence is 14 residues long. V dropped 6 bases and J dropped 6 bases, with 18 bases sitting between them. Germline V lookup: CDR1 SGHRS, CDR2 YFSETQ. CDR3 loop: CASTLTGTPAEAFF. In DNA, the CDR3 is TGCGCCAGCACCCTGACGGGGACGCCGGCTGAAGCTTTCTTT.

CDR3 coding DNA: TGCAGCGTCGGAACAGGGAATCACTATGGCTACACCTTC. It codes for CSVGTGNHYGYTF. The gene calls are TRBV29-1 and TRBJ1-2; a possible D gene is TRBD1 (6 bases). Germline loops: CDR1 SQVTM, CDR2 ANQGSEA. V dropped 6 bases and J dropped 3 bases, with 14 bases sitting between them. The CDR3 runs 13 residues.

The chain links TRBV6-5 to TRBJ1-6, with 7 nucleotides matching TRBD1. V shed 2 bases, J shed 9 bases, and the junction held 7 bases outside the gene matches. CDR1 MNHEY and CDR2 SVGAGI come from the germline V gene. This CDR3 contains 15 residues. The CDR3 nucleotides are TGTGCCAGCAGTTACGAAAGGGGGCGCGGTTCACCCCTCCACTTT. It codes for CASSYERGRGSPLHF.

This chain uses TRBV10-3 with TRBJ1-1; 7 positions match TRBD1. Germline lookup yields CDR1 ENHRY and CDR2 SYGVKD. This CDR3 contains 16 residues. Trimming at V came to 2 bases and at J to 5 bases, leaving 11 bases not matched to a gene. CDR3 sequence (DNA): TGTGCCATCAGTGAGGTCGGACAGGTCTTGGGGACTGAAGCTTTCTTT. Translated: CAISEVGQVLGTEAFF.

The V call is TRBV11-2, the J call TRBJ2-7; D gene uncertain. V lost 6 bases and J lost 1, with 7 bases in between. The length of the CDR3 is 12 residues. Germline CDR1 SGHAT, CDR2 FQNNGV. The CDR3 region is CASRRTSYEQYF. The CDR3 bases are TGTGCCAGCAGACGTACTTCCTACGAGCAGTACTTC.

This chain joins TRBV5-5 and TRBJ2-3; D is tentatively TRBD1 or TRBD2 (5 bases each). This CDR3 region has 15 residues. The germline gives CDR1 SGHKS, CDR2 YYEKEE (reference sequence). V dropped 2 bases and J dropped 2 bases, with 12 bases sitting between them. CDR3 in amino acids: CASSFGGVNTDTQYF. CDR3 DNA: TGTGCCAGCAGCTTTGGGGGAGTTAACACAGATACGCAGTATTTT.

V and J are TRBV2 and TRBJ1-5; TRBD1 might be the D (5 bases). The germline V gene encodes CDR1 SNHLY and CDR2 FYNNEI. The CDR3 is 16 amino acids. The V end was cut by 2 bases, the J end by 0 bases, with 11 bases between. Written as DNA, the CDR3 is TGTGCCAGCAGTGAATTTGGGACCTATAGCAATCAGCCCCAGCATTTT. This encodes CASSEFGTYSNQPQHF.

CDR3: CASSVDRAGNTIYF. CDR3 nucleotide sequence: TGTGCCAGCAGTGTGGACAGGGCTGGAAACACCATATATTTT. This sequence joins TRBV2 and TRBJ1-3; TRBD1 matches 8 bases. Germline CDR1 SNHLY, CDR2 FYNNEI. Trimming removed 4 bases from V and 2 bases from J; junction bases left unmatched: 1. This CDR3 has 14 residues. Full variable domain (outside the CDR3, taken from reference TRBV2 and TRBJ1-3): EPEVTQTPSHQVTQMGQEVILRCVPISNHLYFYWYRQILGQKVEFLVSFYNNEISEKSEIFDDQFSVERPDGSNFTLKIRSTKLEDSAMYFCASSVDRAGNTIYFGEGSWLTVV.

This chain links TRBV7-9 with TRBJ1-1; 11 bases line up with TRBD1. This CDR3 region has 14 residues. Germline-derived CDR1 and CDR2 are SEHNR and FQNEAQ (reference sequence). The V gene end was trimmed by 5 bases and the J gene end by 7 bases; junction bases not matched to a gene: 6. The CDR3 loop reads CASSKGTGGNEAFF. CDR3 nucleotides: TGTGCCAGCAGCAAGGGGACAGGGGGGAATGAAGCTTTCTTT.

This clone was seen only once. V usage is TRBV4-1 and J usage is TRBJ1-2; D ambiguous. The germline V gene encodes CDR1 MGHRA and CDR2 YSYEKL. The CDR3 extends over 17 amino acids. V was shortened by 3 bases and J by 0 bases, with 17 bases between the two germline ends. Written as DNA, the CDR3 is TGCGCCAGCAGCCACAAGATAGGTGGGAGTTCTAACTATGGCTACACCTTC. Translating it yields CASSHKIGGSSNYGYTF.